The 22 T cell receptor beta chains below all came from one sample that was sequenced in a study of early stage breast cancer tumors. This table comes from immunoSEQ multiplex PCR, and its TCRdb copy is limited to in-frame clones, with some not included. The sample contains fewer than 90,000 clones, under 85% of which appear only once. The specimen was blood. These receptors originate from a person in their sixties with breast cancer.

This clone was observed a few times. The rearrangement uses TRBV27 and TRBJ1-1; the D is unclear. Germline CDR1 reads MNHEY; CDR2 reads SMNVEV (reference sequence). Trimming took 5 bases from V and 3 from J, leaving 13 bases between them. This CDR3 region has 14 residues. CDR3 amino acids: CASSLREKDTEAFF. The CDR3 DNA reads as TGTGCCAGCAGTCTCCGGGAAAAGGACACTGAAGCTTTCTTT.

This chain uses TRBV4-3 with TRBJ2-6; the D is unclear. Germline loops: CDR1 LGHNA, CDR2 YSLEER. The CDR3 is 16 residues long. The V end lost 0 bases, the J end lost 0 bases, and 6 bases lay between the germline ends. The CDR3 nucleotides are TGCGCCAGCAGCCAAGAGGGCACCTCTGGGGCCAACGTCCTGACTTTC. Protein sequence: CASSQEGTSGANVLTF.

This chain links TRBV9 with TRBJ2-7, with TRBD1 identical over 10 bases. The CDR3 is 14 residues long. Germline CDR1 reads SGDLS; CDR2 reads YYNGEE. The trim removed 9 bases at V and 6 bases at J, leaving 12 bases unmatched. CDR3 nucleotides: TGTGCCATTCCACCCTGGGACAGGGGTCGCGAGCAGTACTTC. Residues: CAIPPWDRGREQYF.

This chain's CDR3 is CASSPEQGPYNEQFF. The CDR3, as DNA: TGTGCCAGCTCACCAGAACAGGGCCCCTACAATGAGCAGTTCTTC. The chain recombines TRBV18 with TRBJ2-1, with D possibly matching TRBD1 (6 bases). Per germline, CDR1 KGHSH and CDR2 LQKENI. The CDR3 loop spans 15 amino acids. The ends were cut back, 2 bases at V and 2 bases at J, with 10 bases in the middle.

This chain joins TRBV29-1 and TRBJ1-4; 7 bases are a match to TRBD1. Germline V lookup: CDR1 SQVTM, CDR2 ANQGSEA. This CDR3 is 13 amino acids long. Unmatched junction bases numbered 9, after V lost 6 bases and J lost 8 bases. The CDR3 DNA sequence: TGCAGCGTCCGACAGGGTGTGGACGAAAAACTGTTTTTT. Encoded protein: CSVRQGVDEKLFF. Full variable domain (rest looked up from reference TRBV29-1 and TRBJ1-4): SAVISQKPSRDICQRGTSLTIQCQVDSQVTMMFWYRQQPGQSLTLIATANQGSEATYESGFVIDKFPISRPNLTFSTLTVSNMSPEDSSIYLCSVRQGVDEKLFFGSGTQLSVL.

This chain joins TRBV5-6 and TRBJ2-2; tentative D call: TRBD1 (5 bases). CDR1 is SGHDT and CDR2 is YYEEEE in the germline V gene. V dropped 3 bases and J dropped 8 bases, with 14 bases sitting between them. The CDR3 sequence is 14 residues long. CDR3 sequence (DNA): TGTGCCAGCAGCTACGATGTGAACAGGGGGGAGCTGTTTTTT. It codes for CASSYDVNRGELFF.

The rearrangement links TRBV2 to TRBJ1-2; D may be TRBD1 (6 bases). The CDR3 runs to 14 residues. Germline lookup yields CDR1 SNHLY and CDR2 FYNNEI. Trimming removed 7 bases from V and 6 bases from J, with 18 bases in between. CDR3 coding DNA: TGTGCCAGCACGATCTCGAGGGGGGGGGATGGCTACACCTTC. Translated, it gives CASTISRGGDGYTF.

This chain joins TRBV14 and TRBJ2-7, with TRBD1 identical over 9 bases. With V trimmed by 6 bases and J by 5 bases, 8 bases remained unmatched. The germline CDR1 and CDR2 sequences are SGHDN and FVKESK. The CDR3 extends over 14 amino acids. CDR3 nucleotides: TGTGCCAGCAGACGGACAGGGGAGAGGAACGAGCAGTACTTC. Translated: CASRRTGERNEQYF.

The genes are TRBV5-4 and TRBJ1-2; D gene unclear. Trimming stripped 0 bases from V and 2 bases from J, with 8 bases between. The CDR3 consists of 14 residues. Germline V gives CDR1 SGHNT, CDR2 YYREEE (reference sequence). This CDR3 reads CASSLGRSNYGYTF. The CDR3 nucleotides are TGTGCCAGCAGCTTGGGGAGGTCCAACTATGGCTACACCTTC.

This clone has more than one count but fewer than ten. The chain joins TRBV5-4 to TRBJ2-7; the match to TRBD2 covers 9 bases. The ends lost 2 bases at V and 6 bases at J; junction bases unmatched: 9. The CDR3 covers 15 residues. Germline CDR1 and CDR2: SGHNT and YYREEE (reference sequence). In DNA form, the CDR3 reads TGTGCCAGCAGCTTTGAGGGACTAGCCGGTGGCGAGCAGTACTTC. It yields the protein CASSFEGLAGGEQYF.

The chain combines TRBV28 with TRBJ2-2; 8 nucleotides agree with TRBD2. This CDR3 has 21 residues. V was pared by 2 bases and J by 0 bases, with 17 bases of the junction left unmatched. Germline assignment: CDR1 MDHEN and CDR2 SYDVKM. This CDR3 is CASSLRIGRVVEGANTGELFF. For the CDR3, the DNA is TGTGCCAGCAGTTTAAGGATCGGGAGGGTAGTTGAGGGCGCGAACACCGGGGAGCTGTTTTTT.

V usage is TRBV11-3 and J usage is TRBJ1-6; TRBD1 aligns across 10 bases. After removal of 5 bases from V and 2 bases from J, the junction contained 12 bases not matched to a gene. Germline-derived CDR1 and CDR2 are SGHNT and YENEEA. This CDR3 is 19 amino acids long. The CDR3 nucleotides are TGTGCCAGCAGCCTTCCGACAGGGGGCAGAGAAACCTATAATTCACCCCTCCACTTT. This codes for CASSLPTGGRETYNSPLHF. The variable domain in full, with the rest retrieved from reference TRBV11-3 and TRBJ1-6, is EAGVVQSPRYKIIEKKQPVAFWCNPISGHNTLYWYLQNLGQGPELLIRYENEEAVDDSQLPKDRFSAERLKGVDSTLKIQPAELGDSAVYLCASSLPTGGRETYNSPLHFGNGTRLTVT.

The chain employs TRBV28 and TRBJ2-6; D gene uncertain. The CDR3 loop spans 14 amino acids. The germline CDR1 and CDR2 sequences are MDHEN and SYDVKM. V lost 4 bases and J lost 1, with 5 bases in between. The CDR3 DNA reads TGTGCCAGCAGTTCCTCATCTGGGGCCAACGTCCTGACTTTC. It yields the protein CASSSSSGANVLTF.

The chain recombines TRBV14 with TRBJ2-4; D remains ambiguous. Germline V gene data show CDR1 as SGHDN and CDR2 as FVKESK. V was clipped by 1 base and J by 14 bases, with 15 bases between them. CDR3 length: 13 residues. The CDR3 is CASSQGASSREYF. The CDR3 nucleotides read TGTGCCAGCAGCCAAGGGGCCTCATCAAGAGAGTACTTC.

The V gene is TRBV19, the J gene TRBJ1-1; no clear D. V was trimmed by 5 bases and J by 3 bases, leaving 10 bases between them. Per the germline V gene, CDR1 is LNHDA and CDR2 is SQIVND (reference sequence). This CDR3 spans 13 amino acids. The CDR3 loop reads CASSLGGDTEAFF. CDR3 DNA: TGTGCCAGTAGTTTGGGCGGAGACACTGAAGCTTTCTTT.

The chain combines TRBV19 with TRBJ2-7; 12 nucleotides agree with TRBD2. Germline V gene data show CDR1 as LNHDA and CDR2 as SQIVND (reference sequence). After removal of 5 bases from V and 2 bases from J, the junction contained 7 bases not matched to a gene. This CDR3 region has 16 residues. CDR3 nucleotides: TGTGCCAGTAGTTCCCAACTAGCGGGGGGCGCCTACGAGCAGTACTTC. This codes for CASSSQLAGGAYEQYF.

The chain has TRBV18 and TRBJ1-1, with D tentatively TRBD1 (6 bases). Trimming removed 2 bases at V and 1 base at J, with 11 bases between. The CDR3 totals 15 residues. From germline, CDR1 is KGHSH and CDR2 LQKENI. CDR3 DNA sequence: TGTGCCAGCTCACCATCTCAGGGGAGGAACACTGAAGCTTTCTTT. Encoded protein: CASSPSQGRNTEAFF.

The V and J genes are TRBV19 and TRBJ1-2; TRBD1 matches 9 bases. Germline CDR1 reads LNHDA; CDR2 reads SQIVND (reference sequence). With V trimmed by 6 bases and J by 4 bases, 6 bases remained unmatched. The CDR3 is 14 residues long. The CDR3 here is CASSPDRGSYGYTF. CDR3 DNA: TGTGCCAGTAGCCCGGACAGGGGCTCCTATGGCTACACCTTC.

This clone was recorded a few times. This sequence joins TRBV5-1 and TRBJ2-1; possible D gene TRBD2, 6 bases. V was trimmed by 3 bases and J by 12 bases, leaving 16 bases between them. The germline V gene has CDR1 SGHRS and CDR2 YFSETQ. The CDR3 contains 13 residues. CDR3: CASSSPASDVQFF. CDR3 nucleotide sequence: TGCGCCAGCAGCTCGCCCGCTAGCGACGTGCAGTTCTTC.

The J gene is TRBJ2-3, the V gene TRBV19; D is unclear. The CDR3 totals 15 residues. Germline V gene lookup returns CDR1 LNHDA and CDR2 SQIVND (reference sequence). Trimming stripped 4 bases from V and 1 base from J, with 12 bases between. DNA for the CDR3: TGTGCCAGTAGTACTCCAGGTCTCGGCACAGATACGCAGTATTTT. The encoded protein is CASSTPGLGTDTQYF.

Comment on this clone: One end of the junction varies from germline; a read error may be responsible. CDR3 sequence: CASSTTGTSIVGHF. CDR3 nucleotides: TGTGCCAGCAGCACTACCGGGACTAGCATTGTCGGCCACTTC. The chain has TRBV28 and TRBJ2-7, with 9 bases matching TRBD2. The V gene's germline CDR1 is MDHEN and CDR2 SYDVKM. The CDR3 has 14 residues.

The V gene is TRBV7-2, the J gene TRBJ1-2; D is unresolved. V lost 0 bases and J 0 bases, leaving 8 bases between the germline ends. CDR1 is SGHTA, CDR2 FQGNSA, per germline. This CDR3 is built from 15 residues. CDR3 amino acids: CASSLASSTNYGYTF. CDR3 bases: TGTGCCAGCAGCTTAGCGAGCAGCACTAACTATGGCTACACCTTC. The variable domain in full, completed from reference TRBV7-2 and TRBJ1-2, reads GAGVSQSPSNKVTEKGKDVELRCDPISGHTALYWYRQSLGQGLEFLIYFQGNSAPDKSGLPSDRFSAERTGGSVSTLTIQRTQQEDSAVYLCASSLASSTNYGYTFGSGTRLTVV.